This TCR beta chain was recorded in a study of T cells in tuberculosis. TCRdb's table, derived via immunoSEQ multiplex PCR, lists solely in-frame clones and lacks some. The sample has about 40,000 clones, 90% to 95% seen once. There are 11 residues in the CDR3. V gave up 4 bases and J gave up 9 bases, with 8 bases separating them. The germline V gene encodes CDR1 SGHRS and CDR2 YFSETQ. The V and J genes are TRBV5-1 and TRBJ2-1, with D unresolved. The clonotype originates from a donor between 10 and 35 years old with latent tuberculosis or without tuberculosis infection. Some clones in this sample may be carry-over from other donors' samples. The specimen was PBMCs. CDR3 DNA sequence: TGCGCCAGCAGCACTGTACGTGAGCAGTTCTTC. This translates into CASSTVREQFF.